This T cell receptor beta chain came from a study of cytomegalovirus exposure and HLA in healthy donors. Study context: The Caucasian-associated ancestry cluster contained 81% of the approximately 400 genotyped donors.

13 Jbeta primers and 60 Vbeta primers were used for the PCR. Sequencing used immunoSEQ multiplex PCR; TCRdb keeps in-frame clones, though not all of them. The data show 280,000 or so clones, around 90% seen once. As concerns this clone: Antigen unknown.

Study-level findings and limits: A later analysis showed TCR association rates differing by HLA locus, peaking at DRB1 and lowest at HLA-C. According to a later analysis, most TCR beta chains associated with CMV appeared HLA-restricted.

Trimming removed 6 bases at V and 6 bases at J, with 20 bases between. CDR3 size: 15 residues. Germline loops: CDR1 SEHNR, CDR2 FQNEAQ (reference sequence). The origin of this receptor is a woman aged 18-29 years in good health and CMV-seronegative. The chain uses TRBV7-9 and TRBJ1-1, with a possible D match to TRBD1 (5 bases). The sample consisted of PBMCs. CDR3 nucleotide sequence: TGTGCCAGCAGTTCCGGGGGGACTGGAAGGGCTGAAGCTTTCTTT. Its translation is CASSSGGTGRAEAFF. Drawing the rest from reference TRBV7-9 and TRBJ1-1, the complete variable domain is DTGVSQNPRHKITKRGQNVTFRCDPISEHNRLYWYRQTLGQGPEFLTYFQNEAQLEKSRLLSDRFSAERPKGSFSTLEIQRTEQGDSAMYLCASSSGGTGRAEAFFGQGTRLTVV.